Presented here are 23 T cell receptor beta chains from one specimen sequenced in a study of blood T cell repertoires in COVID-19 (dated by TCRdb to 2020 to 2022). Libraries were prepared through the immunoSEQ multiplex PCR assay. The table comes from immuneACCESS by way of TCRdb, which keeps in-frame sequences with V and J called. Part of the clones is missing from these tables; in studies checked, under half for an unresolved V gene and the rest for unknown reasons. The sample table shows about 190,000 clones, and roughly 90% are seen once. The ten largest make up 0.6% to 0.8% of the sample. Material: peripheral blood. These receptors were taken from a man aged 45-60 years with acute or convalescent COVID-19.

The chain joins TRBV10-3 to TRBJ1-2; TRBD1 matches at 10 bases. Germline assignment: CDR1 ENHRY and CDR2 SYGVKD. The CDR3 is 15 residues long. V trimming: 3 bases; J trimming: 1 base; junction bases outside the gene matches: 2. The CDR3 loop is CAISDRDRGNYGYTF. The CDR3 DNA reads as TGTGCCATCAGTGATAGGGACAGGGGTAACTATGGCTACACCTTC.

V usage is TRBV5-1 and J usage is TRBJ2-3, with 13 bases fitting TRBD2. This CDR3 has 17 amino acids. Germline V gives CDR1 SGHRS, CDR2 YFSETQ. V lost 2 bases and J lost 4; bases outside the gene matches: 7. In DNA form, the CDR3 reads TGCGCCAGCAGCTTCGGACTAGCGGGAGTTTGGGCAGATACGCAGTATTTT. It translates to CASSFGLAGVWADTQYF.

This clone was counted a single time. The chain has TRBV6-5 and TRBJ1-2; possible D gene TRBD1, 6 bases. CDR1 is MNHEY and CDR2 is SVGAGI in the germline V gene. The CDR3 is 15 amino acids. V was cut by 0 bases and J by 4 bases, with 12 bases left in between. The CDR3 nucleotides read TGTGCCAGCAGTTACTCCCACAGGGAATTCTATGGCTACACCTTC. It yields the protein CASSYSHREFYGYTF.

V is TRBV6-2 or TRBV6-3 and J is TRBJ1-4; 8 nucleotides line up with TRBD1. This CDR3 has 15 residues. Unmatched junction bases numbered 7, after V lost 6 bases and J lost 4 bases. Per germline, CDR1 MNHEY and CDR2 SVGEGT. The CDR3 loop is CASSAPGGLNEKLFF. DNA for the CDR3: TGTGCCAGCAGCGCTCCAGGGGGCCTTAATGAAAAACTGTTTTTT.

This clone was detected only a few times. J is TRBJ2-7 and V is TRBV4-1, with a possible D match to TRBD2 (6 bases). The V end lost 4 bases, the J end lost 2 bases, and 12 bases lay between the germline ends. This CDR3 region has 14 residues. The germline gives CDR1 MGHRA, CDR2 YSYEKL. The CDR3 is CASSPTSSPYEQYF. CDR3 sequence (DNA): TGCGCCAGCAGCCCGACTAGTTCTCCCTACGAGCAGTACTTC.

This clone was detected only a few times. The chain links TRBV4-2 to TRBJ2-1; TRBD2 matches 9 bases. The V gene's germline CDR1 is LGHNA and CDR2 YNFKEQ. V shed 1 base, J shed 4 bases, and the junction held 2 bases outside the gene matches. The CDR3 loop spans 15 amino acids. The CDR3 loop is CASSQALAGYNEQFF. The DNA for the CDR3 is TGTGCCAGCAGCCAAGCCCTAGCGGGGTACAATGAGCAGTTCTTC.

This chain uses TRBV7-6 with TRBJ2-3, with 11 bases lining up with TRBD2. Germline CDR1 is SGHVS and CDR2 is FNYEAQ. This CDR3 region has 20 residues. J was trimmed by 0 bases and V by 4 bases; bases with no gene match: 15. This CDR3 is CASSSRVTSGGGRSTDTQYF. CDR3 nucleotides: TGTGCCAGCAGCTCCAGGGTTACTAGCGGGGGCGGTCGGAGCACAGATACGCAGTATTTT. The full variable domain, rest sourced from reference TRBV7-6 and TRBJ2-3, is GAGVSQSPRYKVTKRGQDVALRCDPISGHVSLYWYRQALGQGPEFLTYFNYEAQQDKSGLPNDRFSAERPEGSISTLTIQRTEQRDSAMYRCASSSRVTSGGGRSTDTQYFGPGTRLTVL.

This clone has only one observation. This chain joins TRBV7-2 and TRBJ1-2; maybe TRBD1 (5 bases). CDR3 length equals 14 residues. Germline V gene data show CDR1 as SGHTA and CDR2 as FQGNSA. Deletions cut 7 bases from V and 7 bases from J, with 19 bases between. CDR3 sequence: CASTSGLRGFGYTF. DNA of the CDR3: TGTGCCAGCACCTCAGGGTTAAGGGGCTTTGGCTACACCTTC.

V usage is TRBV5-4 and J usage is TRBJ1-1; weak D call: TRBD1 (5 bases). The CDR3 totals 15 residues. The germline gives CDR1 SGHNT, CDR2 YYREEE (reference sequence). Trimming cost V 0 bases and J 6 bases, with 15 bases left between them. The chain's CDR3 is CASSLAVTARAEAFF. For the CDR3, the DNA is TGTGCCAGCAGCTTGGCCGTGACAGCAAGGGCTGAAGCTTTCTTT. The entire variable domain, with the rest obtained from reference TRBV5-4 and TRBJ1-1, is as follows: ETGVTQSPTHLIKTRGQQVTLRCSSQSGHNTVSWYQQALGQGPQFIFQYYREEENGRGNFPPRFSGLQFPNYSSELNVNALELDDSALYLCASSLAVTARAEAFFGQGTRLTVV.

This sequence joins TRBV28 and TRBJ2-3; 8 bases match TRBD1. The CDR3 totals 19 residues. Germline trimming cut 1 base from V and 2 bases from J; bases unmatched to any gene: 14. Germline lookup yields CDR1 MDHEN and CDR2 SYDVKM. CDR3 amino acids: CASSLFTGGNNLPTDTQYF. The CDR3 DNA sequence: TGTGCCAGCAGTTTATTCACAGGGGGTAATAACTTACCCACAGATACGCAGTATTTT.

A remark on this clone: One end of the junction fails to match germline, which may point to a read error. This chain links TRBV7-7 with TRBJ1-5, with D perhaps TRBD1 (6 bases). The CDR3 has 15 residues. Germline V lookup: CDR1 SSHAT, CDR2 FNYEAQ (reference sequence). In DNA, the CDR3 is TGTGCTAGCAGCTTGGGGACAAAAAGCAATCAGCCCCAGCATTTT. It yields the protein CASSLGTKSNQPQHF.

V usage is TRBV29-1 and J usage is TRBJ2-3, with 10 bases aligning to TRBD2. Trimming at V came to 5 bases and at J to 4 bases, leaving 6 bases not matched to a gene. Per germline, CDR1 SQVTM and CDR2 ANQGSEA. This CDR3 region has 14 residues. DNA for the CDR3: TGCAGCGTTTCAACTAGCGGGGCCGCAGATACGCAGTATTTT. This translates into CSVSTSGAADTQYF.

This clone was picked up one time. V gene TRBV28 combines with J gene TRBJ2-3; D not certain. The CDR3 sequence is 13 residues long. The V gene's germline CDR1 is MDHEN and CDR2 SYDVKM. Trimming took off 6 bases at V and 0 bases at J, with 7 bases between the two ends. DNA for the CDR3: TGTGCCAGCAGAGTACAAAGCACAGATACGCAGTATTTT. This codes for CASRVQSTDTQYF.

The CDR3, as DNA: TGCGCCAGCAGCTTGGAGGGGTTTAACTATGGCTACACCTTC. This sequence encodes CASSLEGFNYGYTF. J is TRBJ1-2 and V is TRBV5-1, with D maybe TRBD1 (5 bases). Trimming stripped 0 bases from V and 1 base from J, with 7 bases between. The CDR3 sequence is 14 residues long. From germline, CDR1 is SGHRS and CDR2 YFSETQ.

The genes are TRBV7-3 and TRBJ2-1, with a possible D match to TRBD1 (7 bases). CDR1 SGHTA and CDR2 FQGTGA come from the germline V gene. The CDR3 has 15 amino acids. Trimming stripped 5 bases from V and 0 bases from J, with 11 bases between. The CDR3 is CASSAQGGSYNEQFF. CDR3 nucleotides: TGTGCCAGCAGCGCTCAGGGGGGCTCCTACAATGAGCAGTTCTTC.

CDR3 residues: CASSDWTSSLETQYF. The CDR3 DNA reads as TGTGCCAGCAGCGACTGGACTAGCAGTTTGGAGACCCAGTACTTC. The chain is built from TRBV5-4 and TRBJ2-5; TRBD2 agrees at 8 bases. This CDR3 spans 15 amino acids. With 4 bases clipped from V and 5 bases from J, the junction kept 10 bases outside the gene matches. Germline V lookup: CDR1 SGHNT, CDR2 YYREEE (reference sequence).

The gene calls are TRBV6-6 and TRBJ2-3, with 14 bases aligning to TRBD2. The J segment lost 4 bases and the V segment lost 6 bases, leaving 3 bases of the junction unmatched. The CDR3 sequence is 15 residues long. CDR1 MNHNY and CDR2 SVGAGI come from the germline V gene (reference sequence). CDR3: CASRRLAGGSDTQYF. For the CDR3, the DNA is TGTGCCAGCAGGCGACTAGCGGGAGGGTCAGATACGCAGTATTTT.

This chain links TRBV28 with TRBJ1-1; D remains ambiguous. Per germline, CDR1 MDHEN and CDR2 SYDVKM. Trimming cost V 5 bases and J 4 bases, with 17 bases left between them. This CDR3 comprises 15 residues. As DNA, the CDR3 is TGTGCCAGCAGTAGGACGGCCGCGGGGAGCACTGAAGCTTTCTTT. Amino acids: CASSRTAAGSTEAFF.

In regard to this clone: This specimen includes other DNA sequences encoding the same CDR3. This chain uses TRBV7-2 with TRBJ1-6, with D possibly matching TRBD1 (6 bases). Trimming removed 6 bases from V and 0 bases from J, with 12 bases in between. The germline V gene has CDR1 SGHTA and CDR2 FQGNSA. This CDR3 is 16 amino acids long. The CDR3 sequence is CASSGQGSSYNSPLHF. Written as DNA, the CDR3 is TGTGCCAGCAGTGGGCAGGGGAGCTCCTATAATTCACCCCTCCACTTT.

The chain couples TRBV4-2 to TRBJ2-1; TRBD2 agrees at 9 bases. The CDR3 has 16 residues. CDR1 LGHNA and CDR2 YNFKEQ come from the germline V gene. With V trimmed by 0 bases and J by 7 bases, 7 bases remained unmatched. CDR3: CASSQERPSGANEQFF. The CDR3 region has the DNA TGTGCCAGCAGCCAAGAGCGACCTAGCGGGGCGAATGAGCAGTTCTTC.

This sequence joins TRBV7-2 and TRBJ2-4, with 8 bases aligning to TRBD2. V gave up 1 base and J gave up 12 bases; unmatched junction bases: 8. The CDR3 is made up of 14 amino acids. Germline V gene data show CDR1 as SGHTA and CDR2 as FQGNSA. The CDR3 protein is CASSLGGGLGGQYF. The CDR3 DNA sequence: TGTGCCAGCAGCTTAGGCGGGGGGCTGGGCGGTCAGTACTTC.

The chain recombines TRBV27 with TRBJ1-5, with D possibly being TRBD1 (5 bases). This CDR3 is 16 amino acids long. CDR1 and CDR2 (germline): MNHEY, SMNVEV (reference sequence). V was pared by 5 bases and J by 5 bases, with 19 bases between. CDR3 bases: TGTGCCAGCAGTCCCAAAGTGGGGGGGTGGGATCAGCCCCAGCATTTT. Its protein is CASSPKVGGWDQPQHF.

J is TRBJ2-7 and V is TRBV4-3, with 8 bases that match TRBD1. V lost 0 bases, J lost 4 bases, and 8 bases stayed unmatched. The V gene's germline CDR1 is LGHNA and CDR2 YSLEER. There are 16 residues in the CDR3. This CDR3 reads CASSQDSSGGEYEQYV. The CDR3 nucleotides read TGCGCCAGCAGCCAAGATAGTTCAGGGGGCGAGTACGAGCAGTACGTC.